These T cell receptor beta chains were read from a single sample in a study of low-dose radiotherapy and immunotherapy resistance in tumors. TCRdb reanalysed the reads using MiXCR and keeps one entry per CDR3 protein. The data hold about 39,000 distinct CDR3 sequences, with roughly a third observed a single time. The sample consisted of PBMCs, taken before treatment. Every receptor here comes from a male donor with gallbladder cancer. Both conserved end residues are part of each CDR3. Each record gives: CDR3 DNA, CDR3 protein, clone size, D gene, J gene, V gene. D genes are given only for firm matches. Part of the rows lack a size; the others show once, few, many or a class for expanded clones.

CDR3nt: TGTGCTAGTGGTTTGCCCCGGGGACGGACGAACACTGAAGCTTTCTTT; CDR3aa: CASGLPRGRTNTEAFF; abundance: NA; d_gene: NA; j_gene: TRBJ1-1; v_gene: TRBV12-5
CDR3nt: TGTGCCAGCAGCTTTGGGGGGGGGGAAAAACTGTTTTTT; CDR3aa: CASSFGGGEKLFF; abundance: many; d_gene: NA; j_gene: TRBJ1-4; v_gene: TRBV7-3
CDR3nt: TGCAGTGCGGCAGACATGTATGGCTACACCTTC; CDR3aa: CSAADMYGYTF; abundance: many; d_gene: NA; j_gene: TRBJ1-2; v_gene: TRBV20-1
CDR3nt: TGTGCCAGCAGCACACGACTAGCGGGACACTACAATGAGCAGTTCTTC; CDR3aa: CASSTRLAGHYNEQFF; abundance: few; d_gene: TRBD2; j_gene: TRBJ2-1; v_gene: TRBV5-4
CDR3nt: TGTGCCATCAGTGAGTTGGGGGCAGCCGGAAACACTGAAGCTTTCTTT; CDR3aa: CAISELGAAGNTEAFF; abundance: NA; d_gene: NA; j_gene: TRBJ1-1; v_gene: TRBV10-3
CDR3nt: TGTGCCAGTAGTATAGAGTATCTAGCGGGGTTCGAGACCCAGTACTTC; CDR3aa: CASSIEYLAGFETQYF; abundance: many; d_gene: TRBD2; j_gene: TRBJ2-5; v_gene: TRBV19
CDR3nt: TGCGCCAGCAGCCCGACAGGGCAAGATACGCAGTATTTT; CDR3aa: CASSPTGQDTQYF; abundance: NA; d_gene: TRBD1; j_gene: TRBJ2-3; v_gene: TRBV4-3
CDR3nt: TGTGCCAGCAGCAAACAGGGCGGCGGAGCCGGGGAGCTGTTTTTT; CDR3aa: CASSKQGGGAGELFF; abundance: many; d_gene: NA; j_gene: TRBJ2-2; v_gene: TRBV6-4
CDR3nt: TGTGCCAGTAGTCCTACCCAGGGACAGGGGACAACCTACGAGCAGTACTTC; CDR3aa: CASSPTQGQGTTYEQYF; abundance: many; d_gene: TRBD1; j_gene: TRBJ2-7; v_gene: TRBV19
CDR3nt: TGCGCCAGCAGCACAGGGACAGGGGGGGACCACGAGCAGTACTTC; CDR3aa: CASSTGTGGDHEQYF; abundance: NA; d_gene: TRBD1; j_gene: TRBJ2-7; v_gene: TRBV5-1
CDR3nt: TGTGCCAGCAGCCCTCAAGGTAATTCACCCCTCCACTTT; CDR3aa: CASSPQGNSPLHF; abundance: NA; d_gene: NA; j_gene: TRBJ1-6; v_gene: TRBV7-2
CDR3nt: TGCGCCAGCAGCTTGCTAGGGCTGCTTAACACTGAAGCTTTCTTT; CDR3aa: CASSLLGLLNTEAFF; abundance: medium-sized; d_gene: NA; j_gene: TRBJ1-1; v_gene: TRBV5-1
CDR3nt: TGTGCCAGCAGTCCTCCTTTCACAGATACGCAGTATTTT; CDR3aa: CASSPPFTDTQYF; abundance: NA; d_gene: NA; j_gene: TRBJ2-3; v_gene: TRBV2
CDR3nt: TGTGCCAGCTCACTAGGCCAGGGGACTAGCGCATACAATGAGCAGTTCTTC; CDR3aa: CASSLGQGTSAYNEQFF; abundance: many; d_gene: TRBD2; j_gene: TRBJ2-1; v_gene: TRBV18
CDR3nt: TGTGCCAGTAAACACAGGGGGCGTCTGAACACTGAAGCTTTCTTT; CDR3aa: CASKHRGRLNTEAFF; abundance: many; d_gene: TRBD1; j_gene: TRBJ1-1; v_gene: TRBV19
CDR3nt: TGCAGTGCTAGAGTAGCGGGGGGTTACGAGCAGTACTTC; CDR3aa: CSARVAGGYEQYF; abundance: few; d_gene: TRBD2; j_gene: TRBJ2-7; v_gene: TRBV20-1
CDR3nt: TGTGCCAGCACCCCCCCCGGACTAGCGGGAGGGCCGCAGGATACGCAGTATTTT; CDR3aa: CASTPPGLAGGPQDTQYF; abundance: many; d_gene: TRBD2; j_gene: TRBJ2-3; v_gene: TRBV6-6
CDR3nt: TGCAGCGTTGACGATGCCGGGGAGCTGTTTTTT; CDR3aa: CSVDDAGELFF; abundance: NA; d_gene: NA; j_gene: TRBJ2-2; v_gene: TRBV29-1
CDR3nt: TGTGCCAGCAGCCAGGACAGCCAAGAGACCCAGTACTTC; CDR3aa: CASSQDSQETQYF; abundance: many; d_gene: NA; j_gene: TRBJ2-5; v_gene: TRBV3-1
CDR3nt: TGTGCCAGCAGTTTACCCTATAGCGTATTCCAAGAGACCCAGTACTTC; CDR3aa: CASSLPYSVFQETQYF; abundance: many; d_gene: NA; j_gene: TRBJ2-5; v_gene: TRBV12-3/TRBV12-4
CDR3nt: TGCAGTGCTAGAAGGTCGAGCCAGGGAAATCAGCCCCAGCATTTT; CDR3aa: CSARRSSQGNQPQHF; abundance: many; d_gene: NA; j_gene: TRBJ1-5; v_gene: TRBV20-1
CDR3nt: TGCGCCAGCAGCCTCTGGACTAGCGGGAGTGGTGAGCAGTTCTTC; CDR3aa: CASSLWTSGSGEQFF; abundance: medium-sized; d_gene: TRBD2; j_gene: TRBJ2-1; v_gene: TRBV5-1
CDR3nt: TGTGCCAGCAGCTTCCCGGGACAGGGACCTGGCTACACCTTC; CDR3aa: CASSFPGQGPGYTF; abundance: few; d_gene: TRBD1; j_gene: TRBJ1-2; v_gene: TRBV5-4
CDR3nt: TGTGCCAGCAGTTTATGGGGCGGGTACGAGCAGTACTTC; CDR3aa: CASSLWGGYEQYF; abundance: NA; d_gene: NA; j_gene: TRBJ2-7; v_gene: TRBV28